Listed here are 17 T cell receptor beta chains from one sample, sequenced in a study of T cells in tuberculosis. Sequencing used immunoSEQ multiplex PCR; TCRdb keeps in-frame clones, though not all of them. The data contain fewer than 55,000 clones, about 95% of them singletons. Documented time point: new active TB diagnosis, blood taken before or within 7 days of starting treatment. Sequenced material: PBMCs, taken at tuberculosis diagnosis. All receptors come from an adult with tuberculosis.

The V gene is TRBV6-1, the J gene TRBJ2-1; D possibly corresponds to TRBD1 (6 bases). Trimming took 3 bases from V and 4 from J, leaving 13 bases between them. The germline CDR1 and CDR2 sequences are MNHNS and SASEGT. This CDR3 is 15 amino acids long. This CDR3 is CASSEATGRYNEQFF. The CDR3, as DNA: TGTGCCAGCAGTGAGGCGACAGGCCGTTACAATGAGCAGTTCTTC.

The V call is TRBV7-9, the J call TRBJ2-2; 9 bases fit TRBD2. Germline-derived CDR1 and CDR2 are SEHNR and FQNEAQ (reference sequence). J lost 8 bases, V lost 4 bases, and 17 bases had no gene match. The CDR3 sequence is 18 residues long. CDR3 sequence: CASSSPYGAGGPEGELFF. The CDR3, as DNA: TGTGCCAGCAGCTCTCCCTACGGTGCGGGAGGGCCGGAGGGGGAGCTGTTTTTT.

This clone has a single count. The chain is built from TRBV7-9 and TRBJ2-7, with 11 positions matching TRBD2. The CDR3 sequence is 16 residues long. Germline trimming cut 7 bases from V and 4 bases from J; bases unmatched to any gene: 12. Germline V lookup: CDR1 SEHNR, CDR2 FQNEAQ (reference sequence). As DNA, the CDR3 is TGTGCCAGCACCATTTCTACTAGCGGGAGTATTTACGAGCAGTACTTC. Its translation is CASTISTSGSIYEQYF.

The rearrangement uses TRBV11-3 and TRBJ2-1; 10 bases are shared with TRBD2. V dropped 5 bases and J dropped 8; count of bases not matched to a gene: 6. This CDR3 comprises 14 residues. Germline loops: CDR1 SGHNT, CDR2 YENEEA. The chain's CDR3 is CASSLSGGVDEQFF. DNA for the CDR3: TGTGCCAGCAGCCTAAGCGGGGGGGTGGATGAGCAGTTCTTC. Full variable domain (remainder filled in from reference TRBV11-3 and TRBJ2-1): EAGVVQSPRYKIIEKKQPVAFWCNPISGHNTLYWYLQNLGQGPELLIRYENEEAVDDSQLPKDRFSAERLKGVDSTLKIQPAELGDSAVYLCASSLSGGVDEQFFGPGTRLTVL.

V is TRBV29-1 and J is TRBJ2-7; TRBD2 agrees at 8 bases. V lost 3 bases to trimming and J lost 6 bases; unmatched junction nucleotides: 7. Germline CDR1 is SQVTM and CDR2 is ANQGSEA. The CDR3 totals 13 residues. The CDR3 DNA sequence: TGCAGCGTTGATTTTGTCAGCGGGGGCGAGCAGTACTTC. Its protein is CSVDFVSGGEQYF.

The chain joins TRBV5-1 to TRBJ2-3; a possible D gene is TRBD2 (5 bases). The CDR3 has 14 residues. V dropped 6 bases and J dropped 5 bases, with 16 bases sitting between them. Germline loops: CDR1 SGHRS, CDR2 YFSETQ. The CDR3 region is CASTLRELIDTQYF. DNA for the CDR3: TGCGCCAGCACATTGAGGGAGCTGATAGATACGCAGTATTTT.

The chain couples TRBV18 to TRBJ2-2, with 14 bases that match TRBD2. The trim removed 2 bases at V and 6 bases at J, leaving 14 bases unmatched. Germline loops: CDR1 KGHSH, CDR2 LQKENI. The CDR3 spans 20 residues. The CDR3 reads CASSPIKGLAGDAAAGELFF. The CDR3 nucleotides are TGTGCCAGCTCACCAATCAAGGGACTAGCGGGAGACGCGGCCGCCGGGGAGCTGTTTTTT.

The gene calls are TRBV27 and TRBJ1-2; D not resolved. Germline CDR1 is MNHEY and CDR2 is SMNVEV (reference sequence). The CDR3 extends over 15 amino acids. The germline V and J ends were trimmed by 0 bases and 7 bases, with 15 bases remaining between them. CDR3 region: CASSLSFREGSGYTF. CDR3 sequence (DNA): TGTGCCAGCAGTTTATCGTTCCGGGAAGGCAGTGGCTACACCTTC.

The CDR3 region has the DNA TGTGCCAGCAGCTTTATGGGCCAATTTCGGTCCCTCCACTTT. Its translation: CASSFMGQFRSLHF. This chain connects TRBV5-6 to TRBJ1-6, with unresolved D. Germline CDR1 is SGHDT and CDR2 is YYEEEE. Trimming left V 2 bases short and J 14 bases short, with 17 bases between. The CDR3 is 14 residues long.

This clone has a handful of counts. The chain has TRBV25-1 and TRBJ1-3; D gene uncertain. V was pared by 2 bases and J by 0 bases, with 8 bases between. The length of the CDR3 is 15 residues. Germline V lookup: CDR1 MGHDK, CDR2 SYGVNS. Here the CDR3 reads CASSEKSYSGNTIYF. DNA of the CDR3: TGTGCCAGCAGTGAAAAATCTTACTCTGGAAACACCATATATTTT.

The gene calls are TRBV5-1 and TRBJ2-2; 14 bases match TRBD2. This CDR3 contains 16 residues. V gave up 0 bases and J gave up 8 bases; unmatched junction bases: 3. Germline CDR1 SGHRS, CDR2 YFSETQ. The CDR3 coding sequence is TGCGCCAGCAGCTTGGATGGACTAGCGGGAGGTGGGGAGCTGTTTTTT. It is translated as CASSLDGLAGGGELFF.

CDR3 sequence (DNA): TGTGCCAGCAGCCTGAGCGGGAGACGGGAGACCCAGTACTTC. Its protein is CASSLSGRRETQYF. V usage is TRBV7-2 and J usage is TRBJ2-5, with 8 bases that match TRBD2. Germline V gives CDR1 SGHTA, CDR2 FQGNSA. CDR3 length: 14 residues. J lost 5 bases, V lost 5 bases, and 7 bases had no gene match.

The chain couples TRBV4-1 to TRBJ2-1; the match to TRBD2 covers 12 bases. Looked up from germline, CDR1 is MGHRA and CDR2 is YSYEKL. J lost 8 bases, V lost 0 bases, and 8 bases had no gene match. The CDR3 is 17 amino acids. The CDR3 sequence is CASSQERGLAGTDEQFF. The CDR3 DNA follows: TGCGCCAGCAGCCAAGAACGGGGACTAGCGGGTACAGATGAGCAGTTCTTC.

The chain employs TRBV28 and TRBJ2-7; 9 bases line up with TRBD1. Per the germline V gene, CDR1 is MDHEN and CDR2 is SYDVKM. There are 13 residues in the CDR3. Unmatched junction bases numbered 5, after V lost 5 bases and J lost 6 bases. The CDR3 DNA reads TGTGCCAGCAGTCGAGGGACAGGGTCCGAGCAGTACTTC. This encodes CASSRGTGSEQYF.

The genes are TRBV5-4 and TRBJ2-5; the match to TRBD2 covers 11 bases. The germline V gene has CDR1 SGHNT and CDR2 YYREEE (reference sequence). Unmatched junction bases numbered 12, after V lost 0 bases and J lost 5 bases. There are 18 residues in the CDR3. The CDR3 loop reads CASSLGLAGGPRRETQYF. The DNA of the CDR3 is TGTGCCAGCAGCTTGGGGTTAGCGGGAGGGCCGCGCCGCGAGACCCAGTACTTC.

V usage is TRBV6-6 and J usage is TRBJ2-1; TRBD2 matches 8 bases. The germline CDR1 and CDR2 sequences are MNHNY and SVGAGI (reference sequence). Trimming at V came to 8 bases and at J to 8 bases, leaving 5 bases not matched to a gene. The CDR3 has 12 residues. The CDR3 DNA reads TGTGCCAGCGCGGGAGGTCGCGATGAGCAGTTCTTC. As protein: CASAGGRDEQFF.

The rearrangement uses TRBV5-4 and TRBJ1-1, with a weak D call TRBD1 (6 bases). The CDR3 covers 17 residues. Germline V gives CDR1 SGHNT, CDR2 YYREEE (reference sequence). The V gene lost 0 bases and the J gene lost 0 bases, with 15 bases spanning the gap. This chain's CDR3 is CASSLEAGGGLNTEAFF. Written as DNA, the CDR3 is TGTGCCAGCAGCTTGGAGGCAGGTGGGGGCCTGAACACTGAAGCTTTCTTT.